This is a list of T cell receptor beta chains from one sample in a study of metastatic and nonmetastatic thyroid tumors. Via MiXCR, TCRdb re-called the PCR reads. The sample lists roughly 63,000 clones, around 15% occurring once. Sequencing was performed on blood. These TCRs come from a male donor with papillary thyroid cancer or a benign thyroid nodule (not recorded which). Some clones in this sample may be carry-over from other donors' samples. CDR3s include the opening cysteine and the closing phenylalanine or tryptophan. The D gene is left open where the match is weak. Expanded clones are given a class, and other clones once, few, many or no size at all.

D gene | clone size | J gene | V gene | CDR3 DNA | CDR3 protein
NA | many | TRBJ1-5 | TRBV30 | TGTGCCTGGAGTGAGGGGGTCGGCCAGCATTTT | CAWSEGVGQHF
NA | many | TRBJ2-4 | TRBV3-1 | TGTGCCAGCAGCCCAGATTTGGCCGGCTATGAAGCCAAAAACATTCAGTACTTC | CASSPDLAGYEAKNIQYF
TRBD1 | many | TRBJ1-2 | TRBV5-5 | TGTGCCGGCAGCGACCAGGGGGCCTATGGCTACACCTTC | CAGSDQGAYGYTF
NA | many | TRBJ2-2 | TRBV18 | TGTGCCAGCTCACCGTCGGGGACGGCCTACACCGGGGAGCTGTTTTTT | CASSPSGTAYTGELFF
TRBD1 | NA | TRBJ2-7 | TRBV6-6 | TGTGCCAGCAGTTACCAGACAGGGTCCCTCTATGAGCAGTACTTC | CASSYQTGSLYEQYF
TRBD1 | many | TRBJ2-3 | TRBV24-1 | TGTGCCACCAGTGATCCACGGACAGGGCTCACAGATACGCAGTATTTT | CATSDPRTGLTDTQYF
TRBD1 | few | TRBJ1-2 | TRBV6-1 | TGTGCCAGTATCCCAAGACAGGGCCATGGCTACACCTTC | CASIPRQGHGYTF
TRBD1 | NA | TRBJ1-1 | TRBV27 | TGTGCCAGCAGTCACCGGGACAGGGGGTTGATGAATGAAGCTTTCTTT | CASSHRDRGLMNEAFF
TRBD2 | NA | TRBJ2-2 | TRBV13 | TGTGCCAGCAGCCAAACTACTAGCGGGAGGTGGGGGGCGAACACCGGGGAGCTGTTTTTT | CASSQTTSGRWGANTGELFF
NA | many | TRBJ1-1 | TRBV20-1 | TGCAGTGTCTTAGAGGGGCAGACGGGCACTGAAGCTTTCTTT | CSVLEGQTGTEAFF
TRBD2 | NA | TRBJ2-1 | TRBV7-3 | TGTGCCAGCAGCTTAACTCCACTAGCGGGAGTACAGGAGCAGTTCTTC | CASSLTPLAGVQEQFF
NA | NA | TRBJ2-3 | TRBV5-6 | TGTGCCAGCAGGGGACTGGGGAACACGCAGTATTTT | CASRGLGNTQYF
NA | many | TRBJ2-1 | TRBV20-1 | TGCAGTGCGTTTAGTCGGGGAGCAGGTGATGAGCAGTTCTTC | CSAFSRGAGDEQFF
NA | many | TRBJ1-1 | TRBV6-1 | TGTGCCAGCAGTGACCCCGGTTGGGGGATGAACACTGAAGCTTTCTTT | CASSDPGWGMNTEAFF
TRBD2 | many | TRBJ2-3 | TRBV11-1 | TGTGCCAGCAGCCTGGGGACTAGCGGGAGCACAGATACGCAGTATTTT | CASSLGTSGSTDTQYF
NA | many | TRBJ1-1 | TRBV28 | TGTGCCAGCAGTTTCTCTCGTGATACTGAAGCTTTCTTT | CASSFSRDTEAFF
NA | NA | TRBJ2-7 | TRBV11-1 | TGTGCCAGCAGCTTAGTGTGGGGACATTTCAGCTACGAGCAGTACTTC | CASSLVWGHFSYEQYF
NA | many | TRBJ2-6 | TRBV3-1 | TGTGCCAGCAGAGGAGGGGAAGCTGGGGCCAACGTCCTGACTTTC | CASRGGEAGANVLTF
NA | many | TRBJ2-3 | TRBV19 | TGTGCCAGTAGTGGGGGGGCCGGAGATACGCAGTATTTT | CASSGGAGDTQYF
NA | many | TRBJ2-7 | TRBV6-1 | TGTGCCAGCAGTCCCGACATCTACGAGCAGTACTTC | CASSPDIYEQYF
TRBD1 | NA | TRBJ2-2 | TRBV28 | TGTGCCAACAGCCTCACCCGGACAGGGAAGACCGGGGAGCTGTTTTTT | CANSLTRTGKTGELFF
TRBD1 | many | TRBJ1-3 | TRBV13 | TGTGCCAGCAGCTTAGCTGGGACAGACTCTGGAAACACCATATATTTT | CASSLAGTDSGNTIYF
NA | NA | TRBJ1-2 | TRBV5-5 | TGTGCCAGCAGCTTAGGGACGGCAGCCTCCTATGGCTACACCTTC | CASSLGTAASYGYTF
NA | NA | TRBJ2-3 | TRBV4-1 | TGCGCCAGCAGCCCAGTGGGATCTAGCACAGATACGCAGTATTTT | CASSPVGSSTDTQYF
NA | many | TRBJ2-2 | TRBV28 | TGTGCCAGCAGTTTCCCCTACACGATAACCGGGGAGCTGTTTTTT | CASSFPYTITGELFF
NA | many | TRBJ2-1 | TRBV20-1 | TGCAGTGCTAGAGACGTATACTCCCGTGAGCAGTTCTTC | CSARDVYSREQFF
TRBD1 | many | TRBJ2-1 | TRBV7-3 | TGTGCCAGCAGCACTCTCGGGACAGGGTCCCGGAATGAGCAGTTCTTC | CASSTLGTGSRNEQFF
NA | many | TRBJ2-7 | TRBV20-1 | TGCAGTGGGACTACGATTCTGTACGAGCAGTACTTC | CSGTTILYEQYF
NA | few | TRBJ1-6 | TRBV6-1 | TGTGCCAGCAGTGAACTATTATGCGGATATTCACCCCTCCACTTT | CASSELLCGYSPLHF
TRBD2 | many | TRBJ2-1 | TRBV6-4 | TGTGCCAGCAGTGTAATCAGCGGGGCCCCCTACAATGAGCAGTTCTTC | CASSVISGAPYNEQFF
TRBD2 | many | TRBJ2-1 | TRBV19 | TGTGCCAGTAGTATAGTTGGCGGGGGGCGGGGTGAGCAGTTCTTC | CASSIVGGGRGEQFF
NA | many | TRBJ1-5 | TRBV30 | TGTGCCTGGAGTGTAAATGGTGGAAGCAATCAGCCCCAGCATTTT | CAWSVNGGSNQPQHF
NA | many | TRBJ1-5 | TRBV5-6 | TGTGCCAGCAGCTTGGCCGGGGTACTGAATCAGCCCCAGCATTTT | CASSLAGVLNQPQHF
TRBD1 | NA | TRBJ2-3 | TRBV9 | TGTGCCAGCAGCGTAGGAGGGACAGGGATTCGTGATACGCAGTATTTT | CASSVGGTGIRDTQYF
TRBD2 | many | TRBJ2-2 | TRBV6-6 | TGTGCCAGCAGTTACTCGGGACTAGCGGGAGTAGCCGGGGAGCTGTTTTTT | CASSYSGLAGVAGELFF
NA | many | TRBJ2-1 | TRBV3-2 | TGTGCCAGCCACAAAAGCGGGGGTCGGAATGAGCAGTTCTTC | CASHKSGGRNEQFF
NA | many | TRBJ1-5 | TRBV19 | TGTGCCAGTCATACCAGACAGAGGAATCAGCCCCAGCATTTT | CASHTRQRNQPQHF
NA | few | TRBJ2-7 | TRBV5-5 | TGTGCCAGCAGCTCCGGGTCGACCTACGAGCAGTACTTC | CASSSGSTYEQYF
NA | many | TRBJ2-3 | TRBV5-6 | TGTGCCAGCAGCTTGGGCGGGGACGATACGCAGTATTTT | CASSLGGDDTQYF
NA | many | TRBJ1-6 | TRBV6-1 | TGTGCCAGCAGTTCCCAGCCCGGTCGGGATTCACCCCTCCACTTT | CASSSQPGRDSPLHF
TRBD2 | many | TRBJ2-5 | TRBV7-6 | TGTGCCAGCACGGATAGCGGGGGTGCGGAGACCCAGTACTTC | CASTDSGGAETQYF
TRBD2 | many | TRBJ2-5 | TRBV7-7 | TGTGCTAGCAGTTACTCTAGCGGGAGAGCAGAGACCCAGTACTTC | CASSYSSGRAETQYF
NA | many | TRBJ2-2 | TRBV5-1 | TGCGCCAGCAGCTCCCTAAGCGGCAACACCGGGGAGCTGTTTTTT | CASSSLSGNTGELFF
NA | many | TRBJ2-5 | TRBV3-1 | TGTGCCAGCAGCCAAGCGAGATCCTCTGGGGGGACGCGGCGCAGGGAGACCCAGTACTTC | CASSQARSSGGTRRRETQYF
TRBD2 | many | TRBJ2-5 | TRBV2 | TGTGCCAGCAGTGGGAAGCGGGGGCTATCGCAAGAGACCCAGTACTTC | CASSGKRGLSQETQYF
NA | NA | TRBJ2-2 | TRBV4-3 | TGCGCCAGCAGACATCGCGTGGGAGGGGGGAACAACGGGGAGCTGTTTTTT | CASRHRVGGGNNGELFF
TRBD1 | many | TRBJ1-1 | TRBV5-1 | TGCGCCAGCAGCCCCGGAAGTGGGACAGGGAACACTGAAGCTTTCTTT | CASSPGSGTGNTEAFF
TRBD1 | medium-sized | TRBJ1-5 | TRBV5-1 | TGCGCCAGTCTCCTCAGTGGGCCAGGGGGCGCCCCTTACGGGAATCAGCCCCAGCATTTT | CASLLSGPGGAPYGNQPQHF
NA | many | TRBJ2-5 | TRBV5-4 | TGTGCCAGCAGCTGGGGATCGACTAGGCAAGAGACCCAGTACTTC | CASSWGSTRQETQYF
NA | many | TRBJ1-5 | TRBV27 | TGTGCCAGCCCTTCTGGGACCTCAGGGATCCAGGTCAATCAGCCCCAGCATTTT | CASPSGTSGIQVNQPQHF
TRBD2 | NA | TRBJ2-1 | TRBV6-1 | TGTGCCAGCAGTGAAATAACTAGCGGGAGGCCGGGCAATGAGCAGTTCTTC | CASSEITSGRPGNEQFF